One sample yielded the 11 T cell receptor beta chains listed below, sequenced in a study of shared clonotypes between healthy human individuals. Profiled with immunoSEQ multiplex PCR; TCRdb holds only in-frame clones, not every one. The sample lists more than 2,000,000 clones; roughly 92% were seen once. Sequences were obtained from naive CD4+ T cells sorted from blood. Subset meaning: CD45RA+ positively selected. Receptors originate from a young man in good health.

The rearrangement links TRBV2 to TRBJ1-5, with D perhaps TRBD1 (5 bases). The CDR3 length is 16 residues. Per the germline V gene, CDR1 is SNHLY and CDR2 is FYNNEI. The V gene lost 3 bases and the J gene lost 2 bases, with 14 bases spanning the gap. In DNA, the CDR3 is TGTGCCAGCAGTGATTTGGAGGGACCGGGCAATCAGCCCCAGCATTTT. Protein sequence: CASSDLEGPGNQPQHF. Together with reference TRBV2 and TRBJ1-5, the CDR3 gives the full variable domain: EPEVTQTPSHQVTQMGQEVILRCVPISNHLYFYWYRQILGQKVEFLVSFYNNEISEKSEIFDDQFSVERPDGSNFTLKIRSTKLEDSAMYFCASSDLEGPGNQPQHFGDGTRLSIL.

The chain has TRBV6-1 and TRBJ1-2, with D unclear. Germline lookup yields CDR1 MNHNS and CDR2 SASEGT. The CDR3 sequence is 15 residues long. V shed 2 bases and J shed 3 bases, with 13 bases lying between them. The CDR3 spells CASSEMAVTHYGYTF. CDR3 in DNA: TGTGCCAGCAGTGAAATGGCCGTGACACACTATGGCTACACCTTC.

This clone was detected only a few times. The genes are TRBV15 and TRBJ2-7; TRBD2 matches 9 bases. Germline values: CDR1 LNHNV, CDR2 YYDKDF (reference sequence). There are 15 residues in the CDR3. J lost 6 bases, V lost 0 bases, and 6 bases had no gene match. Here the CDR3 reads CATSRDLAGVGEQYF. The CDR3 bases are TGTGCCACCAGCAGAGATTTAGCGGGAGTGGGCGAGCAGTACTTC. Full variable domain (rest looked up from reference TRBV15 and TRBJ2-7): DAMVIQNPRYQVTQFGKPVTLSCSQTLNHNVMYWYQQKSSQAPKLLFHYYDKDFNNEADTPDNFQSRRPNTSFCFLDIRSPGLGDTAMYLCATSRDLAGVGEQYFGPGTRLTVT.

This sequence joins TRBV5-6 and TRBJ1-4; tentatively, D is TRBD1 (5 bases). Germline V gene sequence: CDR1 SGHDT, CDR2 YYEEEE. The CDR3 extends over 14 amino acids. The V and J ends lost 0 bases and 4 bases respectively, with 7 bases between them. The CDR3 sequence is CASSLDRLNEKLFF. The CDR3 nucleotides read TGTGCCAGCAGCTTGGACAGGCTTAATGAAAAACTGTTTTTT.

The V and J genes are TRBV6-6 and TRBJ1-2; 9 nucleotides align to TRBD1. The CDR3 is made up of 16 amino acids. Germline-derived CDR1 and CDR2 are MNHNY and SVGAGI (reference sequence). Trimming removed 5 bases from V and 4 bases from J; junction bases left unmatched: 11. The DNA of the CDR3 is TGTGCCAGCAGTCCTGACGGGACAGGGTTGCCCTATGGCTACACCTTC. Residues: CASSPDGTGLPYGYTF.

This chain connects TRBV28 to TRBJ2-2; D is undetermined. Trimming took off 4 bases at V and 5 bases at J, with 11 bases between the two ends. Germline CDR1 MDHEN, CDR2 SYDVKM. This CDR3 contains 14 residues. CDR3 coding DNA: TGTGCCAGCAGTTCCCCCCCTGAAACCGGGGAGCTGTTTTTT. Protein: CASSSPPETGELFF.

The chain employs TRBV6-5 and TRBJ2-7; 11 bases are a match to TRBD2. The V and J ends lost 2 bases and 4 bases, in that order; junction bases with no gene match: 4. The CDR3 is 15 amino acids. CDR1 is MNHEY and CDR2 is SVGAGI in the germline V gene. The CDR3 region has the DNA TGTGCCAGCAGTTACGTAGCGGGAGGGCGATACGAGCAGTACTTC. Translation: CASSYVAGGRYEQYF.

V gene TRBV10-3 combines with J gene TRBJ2-7, with 7 bases fitting TRBD2. This CDR3 comprises 13 residues. Trimming cost V 2 bases and J 5 bases; bases outside gene matches: 3. Germline CDR1 is ENHRY and CDR2 is SYGVKD. In nucleotides, the CDR3 is TGTGCCATCAGTGAGCATGGACTAGACGAGCAGTACTTC. It codes for CAISEHGLDEQYF.

Note on this clone: Other DNA sequences within the sample encode an identical CDR3. V and J are TRBV29-1 and TRBJ2-1, with 13 bases fitting TRBD2. Looked up from germline, CDR1 is SQVTM and CDR2 is ANQGSEA. The CDR3 is 14 amino acids. V lost 7 bases and J lost 4; bases outside the gene matches: 4. This CDR3 is CSAPGLAGYNEQFF. The CDR3 region has the DNA TGCAGCGCTCCGGGACTAGCGGGGTACAATGAGCAGTTCTTC.

Concerning this clone itself: Other DNA sequences in this specimen translate into the identical CDR3. The genes are TRBV9 and TRBJ2-5; D could derive from TRBD1 or TRBD2 (5 bases each). Germline CDR1 SGDLS, CDR2 YYNGEE. V was pared by 0 bases and J by 1 base, with 7 bases between. This CDR3 comprises 14 residues. In DNA form, the CDR3 reads TGTGCCAGCAGCGTAGGGGGGACCCAAGAGACCCAGTACTTC. Translating it yields CASSVGGTQETQYF.

The chain links TRBV18 to TRBJ2-7; D possibly corresponds to TRBD1 (5 bases). The CDR3 extends over 16 amino acids. V shed 5 bases and J shed 1 base, with 18 bases lying between them. Germline V gene sequence: CDR1 KGHSH, CDR2 LQKENI. The chain's CDR3 is CASSSITGPGSYEQYF. As DNA, the CDR3 is TGTGCCAGCTCATCAATCACAGGTCCGGGTTCCTACGAGCAGTACTTC.